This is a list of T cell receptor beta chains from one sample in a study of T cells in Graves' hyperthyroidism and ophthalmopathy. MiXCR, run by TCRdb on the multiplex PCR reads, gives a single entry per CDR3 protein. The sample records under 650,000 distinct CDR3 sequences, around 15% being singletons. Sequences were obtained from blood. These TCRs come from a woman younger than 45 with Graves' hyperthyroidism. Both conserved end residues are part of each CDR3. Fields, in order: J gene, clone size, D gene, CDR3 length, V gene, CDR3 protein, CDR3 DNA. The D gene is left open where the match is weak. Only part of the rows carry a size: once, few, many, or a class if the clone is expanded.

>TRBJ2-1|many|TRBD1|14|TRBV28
CASSYRGSYNEQFF
TGTGCCAGCAGTTACAGGGGCTCGTACAATGAGCAGTTCTTC
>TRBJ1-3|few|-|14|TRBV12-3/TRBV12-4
CASKRRSSGNTIYF
TGTGCCAGTAAAAGACGGAGCTCTGGAAACACCATATATTTT
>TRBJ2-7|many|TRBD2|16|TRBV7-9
CASSPRTSGRSYEQYF
TGTGCCAGCAGCCCCAGGACTAGCGGGAGGTCCTACGAGCAGTACTTC
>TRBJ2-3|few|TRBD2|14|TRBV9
CASSVTGGSDTQYF
TGTGCCAGCAGCGTTACGGGAGGGTCAGATACGCAGTATTTT
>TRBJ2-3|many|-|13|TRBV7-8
CASSFLGPDTQYF
TGTGCCAGCAGCTTTTTAGGGCCAGATACGCAGTATTTT
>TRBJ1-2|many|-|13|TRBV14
CASSHPGGDGYTF
TGTGCCAGCAGCCACCCCGGGGGGGATGGCTACACCTTC
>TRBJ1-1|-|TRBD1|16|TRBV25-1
CASSEWGTGSSTEAFF
TGTGCCAGCAGTGAATGGGGGACAGGGTCGTCCACTGAAGCTTTCTTT
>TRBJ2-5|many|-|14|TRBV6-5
CASSYYDDQETQYF
TGTGCCAGCAGTTACTACGACGATCAAGAGACCCAGTACTTC
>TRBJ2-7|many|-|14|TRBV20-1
CSAATGPGDYEQYF
TGCAGTGCCGCGACCGGGCCGGGGGATTACGAGCAGTACTTC
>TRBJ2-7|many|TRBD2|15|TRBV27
CASSLSPSGSYEQYF
TGTGCCAGCAGTTTATCTCCTAGCGGGAGCTACGAGCAGTACTTC
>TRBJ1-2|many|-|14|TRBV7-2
CASSLVQGPYGYTF
TGTGCCAGCAGCTTAGTACAGGGCCCCTATGGCTACACCTTC
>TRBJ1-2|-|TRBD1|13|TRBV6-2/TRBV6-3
CASSRGQSNGYTF
TGTGCCAGCAGTAGGGGACAGTCAAATGGCTACACCTTC
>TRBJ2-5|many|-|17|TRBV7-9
CASSSRVAAKAEETQYF
TGTGCCAGCAGCTCCAGGGTAGCCGCGAAAGCGGAAGAGACCCAGTACTTC
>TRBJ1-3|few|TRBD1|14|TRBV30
CAGDRALSGNTIYF
TGTGCCGGAGACAGGGCACTCTCTGGAAACACCATATATTTT
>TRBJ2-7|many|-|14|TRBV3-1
CASSHEGSSYEQYF
TGTGCCAGCAGCCACGAGGGCAGCTCCTACGAGCAGTACTTC
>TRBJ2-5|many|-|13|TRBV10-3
CAISESKRETQYF
TGTGCCATCAGTGAGTCGAAGCGGGAGACCCAGTACTTC
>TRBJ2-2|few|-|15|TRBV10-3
CAIKTSGGSGGELFF
TGTGCCATCAAGACCTCCGGGGGTTCTGGCGGGGAGCTGTTTTTT
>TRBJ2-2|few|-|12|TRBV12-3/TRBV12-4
CAGASSDGELFF
TGTGCCGGGGCTAGCAGTGACGGGGAGCTGTTTTTT
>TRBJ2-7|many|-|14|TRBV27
CASSTYTGALEQYF
TGTGCCAGCAGTACCTATACTGGGGCCCTCGAGCAGTACTTC
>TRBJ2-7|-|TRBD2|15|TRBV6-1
CASSAGAGGAYEQYF
TGTGCCAGCAGCGCAGGGGCCGGGGGGGCCTACGAGCAGTACTTC
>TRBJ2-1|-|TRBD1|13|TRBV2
CASRGQAFNEQFF
TGTGCCAGCCGGGGACAGGCCTTCAATGAGCAGTTCTTC
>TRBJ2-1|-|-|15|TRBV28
CASNRPGGSYNEQFF
TGTGCCAGCAATCGTCCTGGGGGCTCCTACAATGAGCAGTTCTTC
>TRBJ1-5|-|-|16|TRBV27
CASSPGGSRGLQPQHF
TGTGCCAGCAGTCCCGGGGGCAGCAGGGGCCTTCAGCCCCAGCATTTT
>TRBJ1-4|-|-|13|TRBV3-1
CASSATGNEKLFF
TGTGCTAGCAGCGCTACAGGGAATGAAAAACTGTTTTTT
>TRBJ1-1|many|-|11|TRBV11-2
CASSLVTEAFF
TGTGCCAGCAGCTTAGTAACTGAAGCTTTCTTT
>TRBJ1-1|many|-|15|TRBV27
CASSFGGLGWTEAFF
TGTGCCAGCAGTTTCGGGGGGCTTGGTTGGACTGAAGCTTTCTTT
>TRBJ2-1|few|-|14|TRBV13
CASSLAGTNNEQFF
TGTGCCAGCAGCTTAGCGGGGACCAACAATGAGCAGTTCTTC